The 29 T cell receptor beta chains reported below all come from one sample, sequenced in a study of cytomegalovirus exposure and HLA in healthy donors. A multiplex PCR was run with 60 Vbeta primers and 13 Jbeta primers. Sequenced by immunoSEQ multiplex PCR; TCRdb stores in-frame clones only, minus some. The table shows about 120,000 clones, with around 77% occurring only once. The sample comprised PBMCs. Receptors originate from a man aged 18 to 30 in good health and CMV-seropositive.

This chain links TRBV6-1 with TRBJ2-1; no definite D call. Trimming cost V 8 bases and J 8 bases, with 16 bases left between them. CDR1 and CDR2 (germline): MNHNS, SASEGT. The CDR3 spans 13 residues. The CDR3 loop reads CASCLSFEDEQFF. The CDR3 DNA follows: TGTGCCAGCTGCCTCAGTTTTGAAGATGAGCAGTTCTTC.

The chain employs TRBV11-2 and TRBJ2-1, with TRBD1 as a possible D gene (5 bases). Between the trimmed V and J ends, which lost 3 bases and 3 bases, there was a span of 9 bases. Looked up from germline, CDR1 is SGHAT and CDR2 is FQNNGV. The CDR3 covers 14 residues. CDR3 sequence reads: CASSFDRGYNEQFF. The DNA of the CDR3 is TGTGCCAGCAGCTTTGACAGAGGCTACAATGAGCAGTTCTTC.

Here the CDR3 DNA reads TGTGCCAGCAGCCGAATTGAGGACAGAGCTAGCTCCTATAATTCACCCCTCCACTTT. Translated, it gives CASSRIEDRASSYNSPLHF. This chain connects TRBV7-9 to TRBJ1-6; maybe TRBD1 (6 bases). The germline V and J ends were trimmed by 5 bases and 0 bases, with 20 bases remaining between them. Germline V gene lookup returns CDR1 SEHNR and CDR2 FQNEAQ (reference sequence). CDR3 length: 19 residues.

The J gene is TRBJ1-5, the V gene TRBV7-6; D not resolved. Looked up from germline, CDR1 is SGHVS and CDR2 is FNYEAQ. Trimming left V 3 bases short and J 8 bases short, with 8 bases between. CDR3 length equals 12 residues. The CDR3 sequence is CASSFSNEPQHF. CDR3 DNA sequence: TGTGCCAGCAGCTTTAGTAACGAGCCCCAGCATTTT. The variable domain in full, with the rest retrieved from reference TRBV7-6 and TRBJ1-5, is GAGVSQSPRYKVTKRGQDVALRCDPISGHVSLYWYRQALGQGPEFLTYFNYEAQQDKSGLPNDRFSAERPEGSISTLTIQRTEQRDSAMYRCASSFSNEPQHFGDGTRLSIL.

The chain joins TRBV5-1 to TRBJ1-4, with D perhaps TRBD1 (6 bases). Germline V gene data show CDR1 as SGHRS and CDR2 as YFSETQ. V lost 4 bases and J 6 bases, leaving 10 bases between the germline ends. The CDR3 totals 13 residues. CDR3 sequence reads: CASSLTGDEKLFF. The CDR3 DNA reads TGCGCCAGCAGCCTGACAGGAGATGAAAAACTGTTTTTT.

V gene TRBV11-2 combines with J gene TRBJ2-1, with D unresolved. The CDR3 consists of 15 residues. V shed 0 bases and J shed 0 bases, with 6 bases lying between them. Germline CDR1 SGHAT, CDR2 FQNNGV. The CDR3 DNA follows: TGTGCCAGCAGCTTAGAGGGCTTCTCCTACAATGAGCAGTTCTTC. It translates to CASSLEGFSYNEQFF.

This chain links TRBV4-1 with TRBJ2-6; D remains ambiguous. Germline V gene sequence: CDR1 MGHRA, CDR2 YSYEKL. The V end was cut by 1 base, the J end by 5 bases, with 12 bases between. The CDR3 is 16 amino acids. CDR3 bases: TGCGCCAGCAGCCAAGGGGCGCTAAAAAGGGCCAACGTCCTGACTTTC. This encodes CASSQGALKRANVLTF.

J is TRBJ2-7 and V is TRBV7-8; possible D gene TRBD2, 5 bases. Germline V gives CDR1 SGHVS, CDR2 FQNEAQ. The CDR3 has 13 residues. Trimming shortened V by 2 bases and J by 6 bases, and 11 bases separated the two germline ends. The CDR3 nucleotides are TGTGCCAGCAGCTTAACCGTTCGGGGCGAGCAGTACTTC. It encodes CASSLTVRGEQYF.

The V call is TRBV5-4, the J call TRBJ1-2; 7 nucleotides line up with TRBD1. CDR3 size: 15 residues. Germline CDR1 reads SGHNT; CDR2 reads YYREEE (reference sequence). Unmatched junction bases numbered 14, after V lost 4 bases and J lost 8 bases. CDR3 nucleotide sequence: TGTGCCAGCAGCCACTGGGCAGGGGGACCGGAAGGCTACACCTTC. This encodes CASSHWAGGPEGYTF.

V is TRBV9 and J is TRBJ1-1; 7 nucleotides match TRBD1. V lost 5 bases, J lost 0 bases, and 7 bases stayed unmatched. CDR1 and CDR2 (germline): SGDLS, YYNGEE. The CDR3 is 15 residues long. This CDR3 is CASRGGTDLNTEAFF. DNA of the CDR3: TGTGCCAGCAGGGGTGGGACAGATTTGAACACTGAAGCTTTCTTT.

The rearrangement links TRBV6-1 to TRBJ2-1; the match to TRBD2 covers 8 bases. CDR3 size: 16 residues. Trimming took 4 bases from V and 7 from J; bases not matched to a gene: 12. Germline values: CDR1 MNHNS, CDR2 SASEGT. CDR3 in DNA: TGTGCCAGCAGTGCTATAGAGCGGGAGAAAGTGAATGAGCAGTTCTTC. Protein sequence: CASSAIEREKVNEQFF.

The CDR3: CASSQIGAGGGTEAFF. DNA for the CDR3: TGTGCCAGCAGCCAAATTGGGGCAGGGGGCGGCACTGAAGCTTTCTTT. V is TRBV14 and J is TRBJ1-1; 8 bases are shared with TRBD1. The germline V gene encodes CDR1 SGHDN and CDR2 FVKESK. The CDR3 loop spans 16 amino acids. V lost 2 bases to trimming and J lost 4 bases; unmatched junction nucleotides: 9. The whole variable domain, remainder taken from reference TRBV14 and TRBJ1-1, is EAGVTQFPSHSVIEKGQTVTLRCDPISGHDNLYWYRRVMGKEIKFLLHFVKESKQDESGMPNNRFLAERTGGTYSTLKVQPAELEDSGVYFCASSQIGAGGGTEAFFGQGTRLTVV.

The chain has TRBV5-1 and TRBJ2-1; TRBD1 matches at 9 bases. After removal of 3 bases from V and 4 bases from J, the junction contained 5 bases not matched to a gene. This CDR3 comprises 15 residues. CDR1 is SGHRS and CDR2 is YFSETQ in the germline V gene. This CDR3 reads CASSYRDRVYNEQFF. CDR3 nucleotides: TGCGCCAGCAGCTACCGGGACAGGGTATACAATGAGCAGTTCTTC.

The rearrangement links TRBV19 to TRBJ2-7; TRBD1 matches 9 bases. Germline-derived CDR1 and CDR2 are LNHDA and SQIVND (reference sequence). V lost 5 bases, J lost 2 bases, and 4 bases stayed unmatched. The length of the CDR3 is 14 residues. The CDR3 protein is CASSWDRATYEQYF. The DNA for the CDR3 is TGTGCCAGTAGTTGGGACAGGGCCACCTACGAGCAGTACTTC.

The CDR3 sequence is CASTKKGGGYEGYGYTF. For the CDR3, the DNA is TGTGCCAGTACGAAAAAAGGGGGCGGGTACGAAGGCTATGGCTACACCTTC. The rearrangement joins TRBV19 to TRBJ1-2, with 7 nucleotides matching TRBD1. There are 17 residues in the CDR3. V lost 7 bases and J lost 4; bases outside the gene matches: 18. Looked up from germline, CDR1 is LNHDA and CDR2 is SQIVND (reference sequence).

The CDR3 here is CASSPETGAGNTIYF. The CDR3 nucleotides read TGTGCCAGCTCACCAGAAACAGGGGCAGGAAACACCATATATTTT. J is TRBJ1-3 and V is TRBV18, with 7 bases aligning to TRBD1. J gave up 4 bases and V 2 bases, and 5 bases lay outside the gene matches. CDR3 length equals 15 residues. In germline, CDR1 is KGHSH, CDR2 LQKENI.

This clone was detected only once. CDR3 bases: TGTGCCAGCAGTTTGACAGCAGACAAAGCTTTCTTT. Protein sequence: CASSLTADKAFF. The V call is TRBV28, the J call TRBJ1-1, with D possibly matching TRBD1 (5 bases). V lost 3 bases to trimming and J lost 9 bases, with 11 bases between them. Germline V gene sequence: CDR1 MDHEN, CDR2 SYDVKM. The CDR3 runs to 12 residues.

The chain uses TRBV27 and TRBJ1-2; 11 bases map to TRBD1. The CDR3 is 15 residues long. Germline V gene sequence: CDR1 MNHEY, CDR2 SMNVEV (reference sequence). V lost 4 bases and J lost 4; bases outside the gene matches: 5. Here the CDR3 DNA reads TGTGCCAGCAGTTGGGGACAGGGGGATCCCTATGGCTACACCTTC. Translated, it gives CASSWGQGDPYGYTF.

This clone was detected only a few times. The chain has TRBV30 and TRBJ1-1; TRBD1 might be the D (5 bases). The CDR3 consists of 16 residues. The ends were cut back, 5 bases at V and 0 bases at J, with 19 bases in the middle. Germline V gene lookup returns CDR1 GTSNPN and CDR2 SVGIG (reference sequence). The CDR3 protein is CAWQGLVALLNTEAFF. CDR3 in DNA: TGTGCCTGGCAGGGACTCGTCGCGCTTTTGAACACTGAAGCTTTCTTT. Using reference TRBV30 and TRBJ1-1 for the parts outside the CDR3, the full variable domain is SQTIHQWPATLVQPVGSPLSLECTVEGTSNPNLYWYRQAAGRGLQLLFYSVGIGQISSEVPQNLSASRPQDRQFILSSKKLLLSDSGFYLCAWQGLVALLNTEAFFGQGTRLTVV.

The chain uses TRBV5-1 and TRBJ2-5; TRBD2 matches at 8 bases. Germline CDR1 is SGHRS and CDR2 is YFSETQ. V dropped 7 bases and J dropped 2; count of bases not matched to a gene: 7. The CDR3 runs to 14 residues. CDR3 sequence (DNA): TGCGCCAGCGTCAAGGAGCGGGGGCAAGAGACCCAGTACTTC. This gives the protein CASVKERGQETQYF.

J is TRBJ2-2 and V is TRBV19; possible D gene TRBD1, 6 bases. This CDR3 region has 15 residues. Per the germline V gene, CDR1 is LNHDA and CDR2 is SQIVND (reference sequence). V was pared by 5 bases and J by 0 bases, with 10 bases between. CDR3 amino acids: CASSPGTTNTGELFF. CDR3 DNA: TGTGCCAGTAGTCCGGGGACAACGAACACCGGGGAGCTGTTTTTT. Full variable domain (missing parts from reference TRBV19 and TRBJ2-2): DGGITQSPKYLFRKEGQNVTLSCEQNLNHDAMYWYRQDPGQGLRLIYYSQIVNDFQKGDIAEGYSVSREKKESFPLTVTSAQKNPTAFYLCASSPGTTNTGELFFGEGSRLTVL.

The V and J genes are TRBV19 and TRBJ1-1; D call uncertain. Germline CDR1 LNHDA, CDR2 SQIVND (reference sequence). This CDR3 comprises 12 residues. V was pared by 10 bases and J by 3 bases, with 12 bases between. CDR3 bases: TGTGCCACTACGGGAGAGTACACTGAAGCTTTCTTT. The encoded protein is CATTGEYTEAFF.

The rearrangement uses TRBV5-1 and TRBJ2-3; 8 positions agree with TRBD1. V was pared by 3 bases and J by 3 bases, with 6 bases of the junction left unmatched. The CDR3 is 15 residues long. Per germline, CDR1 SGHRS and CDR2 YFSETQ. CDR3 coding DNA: TGCGCCAGCAGCTCAACAGGGGGTAAGACAGATACGCAGTATTTT. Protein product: CASSSTGGKTDTQYF.

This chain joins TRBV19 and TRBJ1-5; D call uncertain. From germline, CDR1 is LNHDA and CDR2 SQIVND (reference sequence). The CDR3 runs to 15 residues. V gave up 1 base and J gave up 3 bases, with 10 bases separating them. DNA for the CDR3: TGTGCCAGTAGTATAGCGTCACGGGACAATCAGCCCCAGCATTTT. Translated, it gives CASSIASRDNQPQHF.

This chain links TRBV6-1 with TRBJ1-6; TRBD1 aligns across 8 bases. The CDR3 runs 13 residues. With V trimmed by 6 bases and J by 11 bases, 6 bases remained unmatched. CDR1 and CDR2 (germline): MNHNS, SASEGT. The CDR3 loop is CASRLDREAPLHF. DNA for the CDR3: TGTGCCAGCAGGCTGGACAGGGAAGCACCCCTCCACTTT.

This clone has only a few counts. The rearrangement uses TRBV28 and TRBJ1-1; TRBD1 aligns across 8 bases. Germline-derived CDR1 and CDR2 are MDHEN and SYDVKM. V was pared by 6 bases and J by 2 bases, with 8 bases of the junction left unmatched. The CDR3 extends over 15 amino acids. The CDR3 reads CASSESGGRNTEAFF. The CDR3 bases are TGTGCCAGCAGCGAATCAGGGGGCAGAAACACTGAAGCTTTCTTT.

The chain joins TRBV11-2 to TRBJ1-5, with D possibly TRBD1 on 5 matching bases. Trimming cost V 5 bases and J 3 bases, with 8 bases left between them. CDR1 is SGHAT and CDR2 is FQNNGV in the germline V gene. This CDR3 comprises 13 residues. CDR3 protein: CASSRDFNQPQHF. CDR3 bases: TGTGCCAGCAGCCGGGACTTCAATCAGCCCCAGCATTTT.

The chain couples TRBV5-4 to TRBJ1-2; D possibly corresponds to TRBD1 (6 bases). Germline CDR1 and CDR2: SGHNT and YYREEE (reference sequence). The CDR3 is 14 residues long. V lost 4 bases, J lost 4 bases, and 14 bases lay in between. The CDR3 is CASSPVGGPYGYTF. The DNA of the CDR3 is TGTGCCAGCAGCCCCGTGGGGGGGCCCTATGGCTACACCTTC.

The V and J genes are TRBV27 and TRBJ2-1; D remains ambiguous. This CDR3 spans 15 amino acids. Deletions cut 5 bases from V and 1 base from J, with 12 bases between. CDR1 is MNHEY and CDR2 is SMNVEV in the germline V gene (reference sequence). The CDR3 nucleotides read TGTGCCAGCAGTCCTCTCCAGTTTTCCTACAATGAGCAGTTCTTC. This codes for CASSPLQFSYNEQFF.